The 30 T cell receptor beta chains in this list originate from one sample, sequenced in a study of lymphopenia after photon versus proton radiotherapy. The assay was immunoSEQ multiplex PCR, and TCRdb's table has in-frame clones only and misses some. The table has more than 70,000 clones, over 70% seen once. The input for sequencing was peripheral blood, taken from a patient treated with proton-based radiotherapy. The receptors originated from a man in his sixties with pancreatic cancer.

This clone was counted a single time. The chain has TRBV11-2 and TRBJ2-1, with 13 bases fitting TRBD2. Germline lookup yields CDR1 SGHAT and CDR2 FQNNGV. The CDR3 loop spans 17 amino acids. The ends lost 0 bases at V and 10 bases at J; junction bases unmatched: 9. In DNA form, the CDR3 reads TGTGCCAGCAGCTTAGATCGTGGACTAGCGGGAGTTGACGAGCAGTTCTTC. Protein sequence: CASSLDRGLAGVDEQFF.

CDR3 sequence reads: CASSSYPRGAMSSYEQYF. The CDR3 coding sequence is TGTGCCAGCAGCTCGTACCCCCGGGGAGCCATGAGCTCCTACGAGCAGTACTTC. The rearrangement joins TRBV7-6 to TRBJ2-7, with TRBD2 as a possible D gene (5 bases). Germline assignment: CDR1 SGHVS and CDR2 FNYEAQ. The CDR3 runs 18 residues. The V end was cut by 4 bases, the J end by 0 bases, with 22 bases between.

V usage is TRBV7-3 and J usage is TRBJ2-1; 14 bases map to TRBD2. Germline V CDR1 and CDR2: SGHTA, FQGTGA. The CDR3 is 15 residues long. V lost 4 bases and J lost 9; bases outside the gene matches: 5. The CDR3 region has the DNA TGTGCCAGCAGCTCGGGACTAGCGGGAGCCGGTGAGCAGTTCTTC. Amino acid sequence: CASSSGLAGAGEQFF.

This clone appeared a single time. This sequence joins TRBV6-1 and TRBJ2-7; weak D call: TRBD2 (5 bases). From germline, CDR1 is MNHNS and CDR2 SASEGT. Trimming removed 6 bases from V and 0 bases from J, with 15 bases in between. The length of the CDR3 is 15 residues. DNA for the CDR3: TGTGCCAGCAGACCAAACGGGGTGAGCTCCTACGAGCAGTACTTC. Translated, it gives CASRPNGVSSYEQYF.

J is TRBJ2-5 and V is TRBV10-1; D gene uncertain. Germline lookup yields CDR1 WNHNN and CDR2 SYGVQD (reference sequence). V lost 0 bases and J 2 bases, leaving 10 bases between the germline ends. The CDR3 has 15 residues. CDR3 nucleotides: TGCGCCAGCAGTGAGTCGATCTCCCCTCAAGAGACCCAGTACTTC. Translated, it gives CASSESISPQETQYF.

CDR3 region: CASSLPGRDIGELFF. The CDR3 DNA is TGTGCCAGCAGCCTCCCCGGCAGGGATATCGGGGAGCTGTTTTTT. The chain has TRBV28 and TRBJ2-2; possible D gene TRBD1, 5 bases. V shed 6 bases and J shed 7 bases, with 18 bases lying between them. There are 15 residues in the CDR3. Germline CDR1 reads MDHEN; CDR2 reads SYDVKM.

This rearrangement joins TRBV2 to TRBJ1-2; 7 bases align to TRBD1. The V gene's germline CDR1 is SNHLY and CDR2 FYNNEI. With 6 bases clipped from V and 0 bases from J, the junction kept 4 bases outside the gene matches. This CDR3 has 14 residues. The CDR3 DNA follows: TGTGCCAGCAGGCGACAGGGTGCTAACTATGGCTACACCTTC. Encoded protein: CASRRQGANYGYTF.

The gene calls are TRBV28 and TRBJ2-1, with 8 bases fitting TRBD2. After removal of 7 bases from V and 9 bases from J, the junction contained 20 bases not matched to a gene. Germline values: CDR1 MDHEN, CDR2 SYDVKM. The CDR3 runs to 17 residues. CDR3 in amino acids: CASTSQPWEREKGEQFF. Here the CDR3 DNA reads TGTGCCAGCACCTCCCAGCCTTGGGAGCGGGAGAAGGGTGAGCAGTTCTTC.

The rearrangement joins TRBV28 to TRBJ1-1; no definite D call. Trimming shortened V by 5 bases and J by 7 bases, and 8 bases separated the two germline ends. The CDR3 runs 11 residues. CDR1 is MDHEN, CDR2 SYDVKM, per germline. CDR3: CASSGRYEAFF. For the CDR3, the DNA is TGTGCCAGCAGTGGACGGTATGAAGCTTTCTTT. Supplemented by reference TRBV28 and TRBJ1-1, the full variable domain reads DVKVTQSSRYLVKRTGEKVFLECVQDMDHENMFWYRQDPGLGLRLIYFSYDVKMKEKGDIPEGYSVSREKKERFSLILESASTNQTSMYLCASSGRYEAFFGQGTRLTVV.

V and J are TRBV5-4 and TRBJ2-5; D may be TRBD1 or TRBD2 (5 bases each). The CDR3 is 15 residues long. With 0 bases removed from V and 2 bases from J, the gap between germline ends came to 11 bases. Germline values: CDR1 SGHNT, CDR2 YYREEE (reference sequence). DNA of the CDR3: TGTGCCAGCAGCTTGGGGGGACGGCTTCAAGAGACCCAGTACTTC. This encodes CASSLGGRLQETQYF.

The chain has TRBV6-1 and TRBJ1-2; TRBD1 agrees at 9 bases. J lost 3 bases, V lost 7 bases, and 9 bases had no gene match. Per germline, CDR1 MNHNS and CDR2 SASEGT. The CDR3 is 15 amino acids. The CDR3 here is CASTPQDRGYYGYTF. The CDR3 DNA is TGTGCCAGCACCCCCCAGGACAGGGGTTACTATGGCTACACCTTC.

This clone was counted only a few times. The gene calls are TRBV4-1 and TRBJ2-1; D gene uncertain. The CDR3 has 15 amino acids. Germline loops: CDR1 MGHRA, CDR2 YSYEKL. Deletions cut 3 bases from V and 6 bases from J, with 15 bases between. The CDR3 reads CASSQVVSRSNEQFF. CDR3 in DNA: TGCGCCAGCAGCCAGGTTGTTAGCAGGTCCAATGAGCAGTTCTTC.

The J gene is TRBJ2-7, the V gene TRBV7-9; 7 bases map to TRBD2. J lost 7 bases, V lost 5 bases, and 14 bases had no gene match. The CDR3 spans 15 residues. Per the germline V gene, CDR1 is SEHNR and CDR2 is FQNEAQ (reference sequence). CDR3 region: CASSPAGAAGVEQYF. The CDR3 DNA follows: TGTGCCAGCAGCCCGGCCGGGGCCGCGGGAGTTGAGCAGTACTTC.

CDR3 protein: CASSVASQGVEKLFF. In nucleotides, the CDR3 is TGTGCCAGCAGCGTAGCTTCGCAGGGGGTAGAAAAACTGTTTTTT. V gene TRBV9 combines with J gene TRBJ1-4; 7 nucleotides align to TRBD1. The CDR3 runs to 15 residues. The junction had 7 bases not matched to a gene; V was cut back by 0 bases and J by 8 bases. Germline assignment: CDR1 SGDLS and CDR2 YYNGEE.

The rearrangement links TRBV6-6 to TRBJ2-7; D is ambiguous. The CDR3 runs to 15 residues. CDR1 MNHNY and CDR2 SVGAGI come from the germline V gene (reference sequence). V was pared by 7 bases and J by 2 bases, with 18 bases between. The CDR3 DNA follows: TGTGCCAGCATTAAGGATCCTCTTGCGCCCTACGAGCAGTACTTC. It translates to CASIKDPLAPYEQYF.

This clone was seen a few times. The CDR3 DNA is TGTGCCAGCAGAAGCAAGGTCTATGGCTACACCTTC. This codes for CASRSKVYGYTF. The chain uses TRBV6-6 and TRBJ1-2, with no clear D. V shed 6 bases and J shed 4 bases, with 9 bases lying between them. The CDR3 consists of 12 residues. The germline V gene has CDR1 MNHNY and CDR2 SVGAGI (reference sequence).

The gene calls are TRBV11-2 and TRBJ2-3; TRBD1 matches 7 bases. The V segment lost 3 bases and the J segment 8 bases; nucleotides outside the gene matches: 2. The length of the CDR3 is 12 residues. Germline V CDR1 and CDR2: SGHAT, FQNNGV. The DNA for the CDR3 is TGTGCCAGCAGCTTCCCAGGGGGTACGCAGTATTTT. Encoded protein: CASSFPGGTQYF.

This chain links TRBV25-1 with TRBJ2-3; 7 positions agree with TRBD1. The V gene end was trimmed by 3 bases and the J gene end by 3 bases; junction bases not matched to a gene: 12. CDR1 and CDR2 (germline): MGHDK, SYGVNS. This CDR3 spans 17 amino acids. The CDR3 loop reads CASSEARGRVKTDTQYF. In nucleotides, the CDR3 is TGTGCCAGCAGTGAGGCAAGGGGGCGCGTTAAGACAGATACGCAGTATTTT.

The chain links TRBV5-6 to TRBJ2-7, with a possible D match to TRBD2 (7 bases). This CDR3 contains 15 residues. Germline CDR1 is SGHDT and CDR2 is YYEEEE. Trimming took 1 base from V and 1 from J, leaving 12 bases between them. The CDR3 loop is CASSLSGGPSYEQYF. CDR3 nucleotides: TGTGCCAGCAGCTTGTCGGGGGGCCCTTCCTACGAGCAGTACTTC. Complete variable domain (other parts from reference TRBV5-6 and TRBJ2-7): DAGVTQSPTHLIKTRGQQVTLRCSPKSGHDTVSWYQQALGQGPQFIFQYYEEEERQRGNFPDRFSGHQFPNYSSELNVNALLLGDSALYLCASSLSGGPSYEQYFGPGTRLTVT.

The V gene is TRBV30, the J gene TRBJ2-7; unclear D gene. Germline V gene sequence: CDR1 GTSNPN, CDR2 SVGIG (reference sequence). Trimming removed 0 bases from V and 0 bases from J, with 6 bases in between. The CDR3 sequence is 13 residues long. The CDR3, as DNA: TGTGCCTGGAGTGTACCGAGCTCCTACGAGCAGTACTTC. It translates to CAWSVPSSYEQYF.

This clone occurred once. The chain employs TRBV5-8 and TRBJ2-3, with D uncertain. Germline lookup yields CDR1 SGHTS and CDR2 YDEGEE. V lost 4 bases, J lost 4 bases, and 10 bases lay in between. This CDR3 spans 13 amino acids. CDR3 DNA sequence: TGTGCCAGCAGCCGGAGCTTCTCAGATACGCAGTATTTT. It specifies CASSRSFSDTQYF.

V gene TRBV15 combines with J gene TRBJ2-3; 7 bases agree with TRBD2. CDR1 and CDR2 from the germline V gene are LNHNV and YYDKDF (reference sequence). This CDR3 has 15 amino acids. V was pared by 0 bases and J by 6 bases, with 6 bases of the junction left unmatched. CDR3 sequence (DNA): TGTGCCACCAGCAGAGATCCCCTGCGGGAGGATACGCAGTATTTT. Residues: CATSRDPLREDTQYF.

Only a few counts were recorded for this clone. The V gene is TRBV30, the J gene TRBJ1-5; D is ambiguous. Trimming shortened V by 1 base and J by 5 bases, and 6 bases separated the two germline ends. CDR1 GTSNPN and CDR2 SVGIG come from the germline V gene (reference sequence). This CDR3 has 12 amino acids. The CDR3 here is CAWSGGDQPQHF. CDR3 DNA sequence: TGTGCCTGGAGTGGTGGGGATCAGCCCCAGCATTTT.

The chain is built from TRBV18 and TRBJ2-1, with TRBD1 identical over 7 bases. The ends lost 5 bases at V and 9 bases at J; junction bases unmatched: 4. This CDR3 has 12 amino acids. Germline CDR1 KGHSH, CDR2 LQKENI. The DNA of the CDR3 is TGTGCCAGCTCAACCTACAGGGGTGAGCAGTTCTTC. Its translation: CASSTYRGEQFF.

J is TRBJ1-1 and V is TRBV6-4; D is unclear. Looked up from germline, CDR1 is MRHNA and CDR2 is SNTAGT. V was clipped by 0 bases and J by 4 bases, with 6 bases between them. This CDR3 spans 13 amino acids. For the CDR3, the DNA is TGTGCCAGCAGTGACTCGTACGGCACTGAAGCTTTCTTT. It specifies CASSDSYGTEAFF.

The chain links TRBV5-4 to TRBJ1-2; no clear D. The ends were cut back, 0 bases at V and 6 bases at J, with 9 bases in the middle. This CDR3 region has 13 residues. CDR1 and CDR2 from the germline V gene are SGHNT and YYREEE (reference sequence). CDR3 in amino acids: CASSLAERDGYTF. Here the CDR3 DNA reads TGTGCCAGCAGCTTGGCCGAGCGGGATGGCTACACCTTC.

The V and J genes are TRBV28 and TRBJ1-2; D not resolved. Trimming left V 5 bases short and J 7 bases short, with 17 bases between. The CDR3 is 14 amino acids. CDR1 MDHEN and CDR2 SYDVKM come from the germline V gene. The CDR3: CASSPPGGFSGYTF. CDR3 DNA sequence: TGTGCCAGCAGTCCCCCCGGCGGGTTTTCTGGCTACACCTTC.

The chain links TRBV14 to TRBJ1-1; D not certain. The CDR3 is 18 amino acids. The ends were cut back, 0 bases at V and 0 bases at J, with 17 bases in the middle. The germline CDR1 and CDR2 sequences are SGHDN and FVKESK. CDR3 in amino acids: CASSQDLAGFKLNTEAFF. CDR3 DNA: TGTGCCAGCAGCCAAGACCTGGCAGGCTTTAAGTTGAACACTGAAGCTTTCTTT.

This clone was found once. The chain combines TRBV7-9 with TRBJ2-1; perhaps TRBD2 as D (6 bases). In germline, CDR1 is SEHNR, CDR2 FQNEAQ (reference sequence). Trimming pared 1 base from V and 9 bases from J, leaving 19 bases between. This CDR3 comprises 16 residues. In DNA, the CDR3 is TGTGCCAGCAGCTTAGTTGGGACTTCCACTAACCGTGAGCAGTTCTTC. Protein product: CASSLVGTSTNREQFF. Full variable domain (rest looked up from reference TRBV7-9 and TRBJ2-1): DTGVSQNPRHKITKRGQNVTFRCDPISEHNRLYWYRQTLGQGPEFLTYFQNEAQLEKSRLLSDRFSAERPKGSFSTLEIQRTEQGDSAMYLCASSLVGTSTNREQFFGPGTRLTVL.

The chain employs TRBV6-6 and TRBJ2-3; 7 positions match TRBD1. This CDR3 region has 14 residues. V gave up 2 bases and J gave up 3 bases; unmatched junction bases: 2. Germline loops: CDR1 MNHNY, CDR2 SVGAGI (reference sequence). Written as DNA, the CDR3 is TGTGCCAGCAGTTACGTGGGACAGACAGATACGCAGTATTTT. This translates into CASSYVGQTDTQYF.